This T cell receptor beta chain was retrieved from a study of blood T cell repertoires in COVID-19. On the study more broadly: The United States, Italy and Spain supplied acute and convalescent COVID-19 samples. From T cells, B-cell-depleted T cells, or PBMCs came the material, which was cDNA or gDNA.

Looked up from germline, CDR1 is MNHEY and CDR2 is SVGAGI. There are 14 residues in the CDR3. J was trimmed by 6 bases and V by 9 bases; bases with no gene match: 10. Original handling: Quantification of nucleated cells was approximated via reference gene primer amplification. Sequenced by immunoSEQ multiplex PCR; TCRdb stores in-frame clones only, minus some. The V and J calls and clone size were taken over from that table, and D and trimming were inferred from the DNA. The repertoire holds over 200,000 clones, about 88% seen once, with less than 3.5% in the top ten. The receptor comes from a woman aged 60-75 years with acute or convalescent COVID-19. Sequencing was carried out using peripheral blood. The rearrangement links TRBV6-5 to TRBJ2-3; TRBD1 aligns across 9 bases. Here the CDR3 reads CAREPGQGGDTQYF. DNA of the CDR3: TGTGCCAGGGAACCGGGACAGGGAGGGGATACGCAGTATTTT.